A selection of T cell receptor beta chains follows, all from one sample in a study of T cell repertoires in cytomegalovirus infection. MiXCR, applied by TCRdb to the reads, yields one record per CDR3 protein. Among about 310,000 distinct CDR3 sequences listed, about 17% were seen once. Sequences were obtained from PBMCs. All receptors derive from a human donor in good health (CMV status not recorded). Some clones in this sample may be carry-over from other donors' samples. Each CDR3 is given with its conserved first and last residue.

CDR3: CASSPRPTSGALTDTQYF
V: TRBV27
J: TRBJ2-3

CDR3: CSADKGGADTDTQYF
V: TRBV20-1
J: TRBJ2-3

CDR3: CASSSTLNTQYF
V: TRBV12-3/TRBV12-4
J: TRBJ2-3

CDR3: CASNSKGGGNQPQHF
V: TRBV5-6
J: TRBJ1-5

CDR3: CSALPTSGRTDTQYF
V: TRBV20-1
J: TRBJ2-3

CDR3: CASSQEGLETQYF
V: TRBV3-1
J: TRBJ2-5

CDR3: CSASLGGSSYEQYF
V: TRBV20-1
J: TRBJ2-7

CDR3: CASEDRDTYNSPLHF
V: TRBV2
J: TRBJ1-6

CDR3: CSATPGQQILAKNIQYF
V: TRBV20-1
J: TRBJ2-4

CDR3: CASSFKGSAEAFF
V: TRBV12-3/TRBV12-4
J: TRBJ1-1

CDR3: CASGTSYEDTQYF
V: TRBV11-2
J: TRBJ2-3

CDR3: CASSRSAIQETQYF
V: TRBV12-3/TRBV12-4
J: TRBJ2-5

CDR3: CASSRGTGWNQPQHF
V: TRBV7-9
J: TRBJ1-5

CDR3: CASSLGAGGTSGGDEQYF
V: TRBV12-3/TRBV12-4
J: TRBJ2-7

CDR3: CASSLWGAQETQYF
V: TRBV19
J: TRBJ2-5

CDR3: CASSPGDRPYEQYF
V: TRBV12-3/TRBV12-4
J: TRBJ2-7

CDR3: CASSEGLGTGANVLTF
V: TRBV6-1
J: TRBJ2-6

CDR3: CATETGGTQYF
V: TRBV28
J: TRBJ2-3

CDR3: CATSETGTGATDTQYF
V: TRBV24-1
J: TRBJ2-3

CDR3: CASSYPRGGHVLTF
V: TRBV6-6
J: TRBJ2-6

CDR3: CASSLALNEQFF
V: TRBV7-2
J: TRBJ2-1

CDR3: CASSFDWGAGGVTDTQYF
V: TRBV7-9
J: TRBJ2-3

CDR3: CSARDGSSGNTIYF
V: TRBV20-1
J: TRBJ1-3

CDR3: CASSEGRHGATPTDTQYF
V: TRBV25-1
J: TRBJ2-3

CDR3: CASSFAPQDGNQPQHF
V: TRBV7-2
J: TRBJ1-5

CDR3: CSVEEGAGDYEQYF
V: TRBV29-1
J: TRBJ2-7

CDR3: CASSFQDREGTGYTF
V: TRBV28
J: TRBJ1-2

CDR3: CASSLEHTNTEAFF
V: TRBV27
J: TRBJ1-1

CDR3: CASSLWGITDANYGYTF
V: TRBV12-3/TRBV12-4
J: TRBJ1-2

CDR3: CSVRLSGANVLTF
V: TRBV20-1
J: TRBJ2-6

CDR3: CASSPFGDWTSYEQYF
V: TRBV27
J: TRBJ2-7

CDR3: CASSYPTDRVRNQPQHF
V: TRBV6-9
J: TRBJ1-5

CDR3: CASSYGQVQETQYF
V: TRBV28
J: TRBJ2-5

CDR3: CASSRNGNTEAFF
V: TRBV12-3/TRBV12-4
J: TRBJ1-1

CDR3: CASRPSGGLDTQYF
V: TRBV5-4
J: TRBJ2-3